Given below is one T cell receptor (beta chain) in context. Some clones are missing from TCRdb's copy, which holds only in-frame ones; the method was immunoSEQ multiplex PCR. The table records hundreds of thousands of clones, about 89% of them present only once. The record originates from a study of blood T cell repertoires in COVID-19. Overall study context: The United States, Italy and Spain provided the acute and convalescent COVID-19 samples.

There are 11 residues in the CDR3. From germline, CDR1 is LNHDA and CDR2 SQIVND (reference sequence). Trimming shortened V by 5 bases and J by 8 bases, and 9 bases separated the two germline ends. Participants spanned ages about 18 to 95 years and resided in fewer than 30 US areas. The study counted Cohort 3 donors as recovered given two negative PCRs, clearance, or symptom resolution. The chain uses TRBV19 and TRBJ1-1; tentatively, D is TRBD1 (6 bases). Sequences were obtained from PBMCs or T cells enriched from blood (not recorded which). The TCR originated in a woman in her thirties who had recovered from COVID-19. CDR3 DNA sequence: TGTGCCAGTAGTTGGACAGACGAAGCTTTCTTT. It yields the protein CASSWTDEAFF.